This T cell receptor beta chain was sequenced for a study of blood T cell repertoires in COVID-19. Assay: immunoSEQ multiplex PCR; the TCRdb copy retains only in-frame clones and omits some. This table has 140,000 to 150,000 clones, 70% to 90% appearing once. CDR1 SGHRS and CDR2 YFSETQ come from the germline V gene. This CDR3 contains 18 residues. The ends lost 4 bases at V and 3 bases at J; junction bases unmatched: 13. Donors in Cohort 3 who had recovered were those with two negative PCRs, healthcare professional clearance, or resolution of their symptoms. The V call is TRBV5-1, the J call TRBJ2-1; TRBD2 matches 10 bases. This TCR derives from a woman between 40 and 55 years old who had recovered from COVID-19. The sample taken for sequencing was PBMCs or T cells enriched from blood (not recorded which). This CDR3 is CASSPGLAESAYYNEQFF. CDR3 in DNA: TGCGCCAGCAGCCCTGGACTAGCGGAGTCGGCATACTACAATGAGCAGTTCTTC.